The 11 T cell receptor beta chains listed next were all sequenced from one sample in a study of T cell responses to AZD1222 COVID-19 vaccine. Sequenced by immunoSEQ multiplex PCR; TCRdb stores in-frame clones only, minus some. The repertoire holds approximately 100,000 clones, more than 70% seen once, with around 4% in the top ten. The specimen was peripheral blood, collected 28 days after the second AZD1222 dose. The receptor set was obtained from an adult who received the AZD1222 COVID-19 vaccine.

In this sample, this clone turned up once. The chain links TRBV19 to TRBJ1-3; D is unclear. The CDR3 loop spans 13 amino acids. CDR1 is LNHDA, CDR2 SQIVND, per germline (reference sequence). Trimming took off 7 bases at V and 3 bases at J, with 10 bases between the two ends. CDR3 nucleotides: TGTGCCAGTAAAGACGGAAATGGAAACACCATATATTTT. Translating gives CASKDGNGNTIYF.

This CDR3 is CASSQGLDSYEQYF. The CDR3 region has the DNA TGCGCCAGCAGCCAAGGGCTAGATTCCTACGAGCAGTACTTC. The chain carries TRBV4-3 and TRBJ2-7; D remains ambiguous. CDR3 size: 14 residues. Trimming took off 1 base at V and 1 base at J, with 8 bases between the two ends. Germline V gives CDR1 LGHNA, CDR2 YSLEER.

This clone was picked up one time. The rearrangement uses TRBV4-2 and TRBJ1-4; D call uncertain. This CDR3 has 13 amino acids. The germline V gene has CDR1 LGHNA and CDR2 YNFKEQ. V was clipped by 5 bases and J by 2 bases, with 6 bases between them. The CDR3 reads CASSKSTNEKLFF. The CDR3 DNA sequence: TGTGCCAGCAGCAAAAGCACTAATGAAAAACTGTTTTTT.

V is TRBV9 and J is TRBJ1-1; maybe TRBD1 (6 bases). CDR3 length equals 16 residues. The V and J ends lost 3 bases and 1 base respectively, with 16 bases between them. Per germline, CDR1 SGDLS and CDR2 YYNGEE. CDR3 in DNA: TGTGCCAGCAGCGGCCCCGGGCCCAGGGGGAACACTGAAGCTTTCTTT. This translates into CASSGPGPRGNTEAFF.

V and J are TRBV19 and TRBJ2-7; 10 nucleotides agree with TRBD1. Germline lookup yields CDR1 LNHDA and CDR2 SQIVND (reference sequence). The CDR3 loop spans 15 amino acids. The V and J ends lost 6 bases and 2 bases, in that order; junction bases with no gene match: 7. The CDR3 here is CASSSGTGVAYEQYF. CDR3 in DNA: TGTGCCAGTAGCTCCGGGACAGGGGTCGCCTACGAGCAGTACTTC.

The chain combines TRBV30 with TRBJ2-5, with TRBD2 matching over 9 bases. From germline, CDR1 is GTSNPN and CDR2 SVGIG (reference sequence). V was clipped by 8 bases and J by 2 bases; unmatched bases: 6. CDR3 length equals 13 residues. CDR3 nucleotides: TGTGCCCGCGGGGGGGGATGGCAAGAGACCCAGTACTTC. Translated: CARGGGWQETQYF.

The gene calls are TRBV5-1 and TRBJ2-7; weak D call: TRBD1 (7 bases). Trimming left V 1 base short and J 2 bases short, with 13 bases between. Germline-derived CDR1 and CDR2 are SGHRS and YFSETQ. The CDR3 loop spans 15 amino acids. The CDR3 DNA reads TGCGCCAGCAGCTTGCGGGGGACAGCTACCTACGAGCAGTACTTC. This sequence encodes CASSLRGTATYEQYF.

This chain connects TRBV2 to TRBJ1-2; D uncertain. V was trimmed by 1 base and J by 6 bases, leaving 9 bases between them. CDR1 is SNHLY, CDR2 FYNNEI, per germline. This CDR3 is 13 amino acids long. The CDR3 loop reads CASSEGGFDGYTF. CDR3 DNA: TGTGCCAGCAGTGAAGGAGGCTTTGATGGCTACACCTTC.

The CDR3 DNA reads TGTGCCAGCAACCCCAGGGCGAACACTGAAGCTTTCTTT. Protein: CASNPRANTEAFF. This sequence joins TRBV2 and TRBJ1-1; D might be TRBD1 (5 bases). From germline, CDR1 is SNHLY and CDR2 FYNNEI. The CDR3 has 13 amino acids. Trimming left V 7 bases short and J 1 base short, with 10 bases between.

The chain carries TRBV2 and TRBJ2-5; possible D gene TRBD1, 6 bases. V lost 4 bases to trimming and J lost 4 bases, with 13 bases between them. Germline-derived CDR1 and CDR2 are SNHLY and FYNNEI. The CDR3 contains 14 residues. CDR3 sequence: CASSVITGIETQYF. As DNA, the CDR3 is TGTGCCAGCAGTGTTATAACAGGGATAGAGACCCAGTACTTC.

J is TRBJ2-1 and V is TRBV2, with TRBD2 identical over 8 bases. V lost 8 bases and J lost 3; bases outside the gene matches: 12. The CDR3 is 16 residues long. From germline, CDR1 is SNHLY and CDR2 FYNNEI. The CDR3, as DNA: TGTGCCAGCTTCACATCAGGACTAGCAGGCTACAATGAGCAGTTCTTC. It translates to CASFTSGLAGYNEQFF.